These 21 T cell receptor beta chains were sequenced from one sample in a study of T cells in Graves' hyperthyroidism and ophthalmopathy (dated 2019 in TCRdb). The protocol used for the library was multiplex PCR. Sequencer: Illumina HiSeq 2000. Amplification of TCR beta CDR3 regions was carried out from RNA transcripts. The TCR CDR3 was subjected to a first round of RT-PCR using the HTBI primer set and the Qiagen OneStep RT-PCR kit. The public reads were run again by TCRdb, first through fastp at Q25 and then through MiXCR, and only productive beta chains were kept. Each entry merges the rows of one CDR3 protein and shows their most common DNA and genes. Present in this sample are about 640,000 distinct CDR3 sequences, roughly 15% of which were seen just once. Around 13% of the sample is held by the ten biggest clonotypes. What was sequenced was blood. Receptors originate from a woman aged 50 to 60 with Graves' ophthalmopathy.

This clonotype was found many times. The chain's CDR3 is CASTQGGSGGELFF. The CDR3 nucleotides are TGTGCCAGCACCCAAGGGGGATCCGGCGGGGAGCTGTTTTTT. This rearrangement joins TRBV11-3 to TRBJ2-2, with D perhaps matching TRBD1 (6 bases). From germline, CDR1 is SGHNT and CDR2 YENEEA. The ends were cut back, 7 bases at V and 7 bases at J, with 16 bases in the middle. There are 14 residues in the CDR3.

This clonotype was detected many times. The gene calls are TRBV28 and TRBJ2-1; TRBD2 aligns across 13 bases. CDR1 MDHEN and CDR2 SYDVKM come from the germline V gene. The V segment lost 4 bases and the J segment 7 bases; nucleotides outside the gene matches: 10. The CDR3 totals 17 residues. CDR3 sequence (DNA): TGTGCCAGCAGTTGGTGGACTAGCGGGAGTTTCCCGAATGAGCAGTTCTTC. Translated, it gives CASSWWTSGSFPNEQFF.

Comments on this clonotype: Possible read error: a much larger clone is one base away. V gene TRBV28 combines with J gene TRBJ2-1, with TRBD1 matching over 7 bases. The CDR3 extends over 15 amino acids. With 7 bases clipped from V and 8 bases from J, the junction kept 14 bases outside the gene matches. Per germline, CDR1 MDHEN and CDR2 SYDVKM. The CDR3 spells CASTTTDRVGDEQFF. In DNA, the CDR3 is TGTGCCAGCACCACTACAGACAGGGTTGGTGATGAGCAGTTCTTC.

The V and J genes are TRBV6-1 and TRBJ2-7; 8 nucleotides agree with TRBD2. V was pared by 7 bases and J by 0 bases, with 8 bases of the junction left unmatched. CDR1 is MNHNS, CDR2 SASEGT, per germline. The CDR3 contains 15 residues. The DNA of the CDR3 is TGTGCCAGCAAGGGCGCCCGGGAGGGCTCCTACGAGCAGTACTTC. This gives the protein CASKGAREGSYEQYF.

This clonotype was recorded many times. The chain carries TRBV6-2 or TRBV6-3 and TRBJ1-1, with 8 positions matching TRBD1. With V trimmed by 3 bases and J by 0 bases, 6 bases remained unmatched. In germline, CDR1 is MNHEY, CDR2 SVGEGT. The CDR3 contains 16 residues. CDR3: CASSYPGGGLNTEAFF. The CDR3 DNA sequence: TGTGCCAGCAGTTATCCAGGGGGCGGACTGAACACTGAAGCTTTCTTT.

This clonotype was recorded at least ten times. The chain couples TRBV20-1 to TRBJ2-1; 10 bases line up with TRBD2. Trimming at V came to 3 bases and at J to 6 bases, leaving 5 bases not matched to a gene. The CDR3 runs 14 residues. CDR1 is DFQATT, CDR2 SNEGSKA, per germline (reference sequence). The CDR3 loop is CSASSSGRPNEQFF. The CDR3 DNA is TGCAGTGCTAGTTCTAGCGGGAGACCCAATGAGCAGTTCTTC.

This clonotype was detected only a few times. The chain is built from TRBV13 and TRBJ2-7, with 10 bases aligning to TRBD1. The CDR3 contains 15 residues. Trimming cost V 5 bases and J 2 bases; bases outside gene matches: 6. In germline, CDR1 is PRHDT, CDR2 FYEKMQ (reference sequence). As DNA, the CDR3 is TGTGCCAGCAGCGAACCCGGGACAGGGGCCTACGAGCAGTACTTC. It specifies CASSEPGTGAYEQYF.

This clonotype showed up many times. The CDR3 DNA is TGTGCCAGCAGTTACGGGACGGGTTGGCTAGAGCAGTACTTC. It is translated as CASSYGTGWLEQYF. J is TRBJ2-7 and V is TRBV6-5; possibly TRBD1 or TRBD2 for D (5 bases each). This CDR3 has 14 residues. Germline V gene lookup returns CDR1 MNHEY and CDR2 SVGAGI. V dropped 2 bases and J dropped 7 bases, with 15 bases sitting between them.

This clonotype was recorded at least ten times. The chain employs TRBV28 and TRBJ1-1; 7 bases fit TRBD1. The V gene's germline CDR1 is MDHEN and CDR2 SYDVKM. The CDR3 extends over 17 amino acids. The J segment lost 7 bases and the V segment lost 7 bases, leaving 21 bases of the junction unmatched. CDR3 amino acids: CASKEFSQGFFVNEAFF. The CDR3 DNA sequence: TGTGCCAGCAAGGAATTTTCACAGGGGTTTTTCGTAAATGAAGCTTTCTTT.

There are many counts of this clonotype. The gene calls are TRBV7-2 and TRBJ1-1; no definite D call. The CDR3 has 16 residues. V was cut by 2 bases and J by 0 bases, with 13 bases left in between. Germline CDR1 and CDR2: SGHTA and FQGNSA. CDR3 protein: CASSLNWLLVNTEAFF. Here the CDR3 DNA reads TGTGCCAGCAGCTTAAATTGGTTGCTTGTGAACACTGAAGCTTTCTTT.

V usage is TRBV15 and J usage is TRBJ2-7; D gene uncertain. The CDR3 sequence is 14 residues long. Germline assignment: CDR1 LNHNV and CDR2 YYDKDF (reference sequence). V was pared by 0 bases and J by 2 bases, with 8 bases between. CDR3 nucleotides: TGTGCCACCAGCAGAGATCGACTGACCTACGAGCAGTACTTC. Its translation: CATSRDRLTYEQYF.

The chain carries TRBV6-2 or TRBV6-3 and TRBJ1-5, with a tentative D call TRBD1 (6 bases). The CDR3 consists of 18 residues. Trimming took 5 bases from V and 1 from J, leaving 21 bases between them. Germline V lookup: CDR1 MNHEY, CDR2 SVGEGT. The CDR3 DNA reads TGTGCCAGCAGTACTATCACAGGGAGTGGTAGAAGCAATCAGCCCCAGCATTTT. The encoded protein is CASSTITGSGRSNQPQHF.

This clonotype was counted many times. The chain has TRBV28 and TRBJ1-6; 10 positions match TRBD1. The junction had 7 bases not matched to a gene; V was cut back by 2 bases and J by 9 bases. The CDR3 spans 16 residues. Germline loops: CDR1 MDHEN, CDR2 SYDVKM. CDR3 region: CASSLKVGQGLSPLHF. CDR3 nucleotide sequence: TGTGCCAGCAGTTTAAAGGTGGGACAGGGGCTTTCACCCCTCCACTTT.

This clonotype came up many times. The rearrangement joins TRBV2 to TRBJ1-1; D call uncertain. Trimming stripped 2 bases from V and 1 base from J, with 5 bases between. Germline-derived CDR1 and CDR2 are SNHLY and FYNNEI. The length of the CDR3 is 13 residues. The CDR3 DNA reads TGTGCCAGCAGTGAAATTGGGAACACTGAAGCTTTCTTT. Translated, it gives CASSEIGNTEAFF. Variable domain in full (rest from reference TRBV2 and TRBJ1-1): EPEVTQTPSHQVTQMGQEVILRCVPISNHLYFYWYRQILGQKVEFLVSFYNNEISEKSEIFDDQFSVERPDGSNFTLKIRSTKLEDSAMYFCASSEIGNTEAFFGQGTRLTVV.

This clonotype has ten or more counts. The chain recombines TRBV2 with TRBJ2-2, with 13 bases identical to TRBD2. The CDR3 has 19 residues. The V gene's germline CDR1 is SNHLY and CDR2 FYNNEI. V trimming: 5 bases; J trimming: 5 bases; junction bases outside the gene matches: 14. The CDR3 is CASSHPRARLAGGTGELFF. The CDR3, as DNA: TGTGCCAGCAGTCACCCTAGGGCTCGACTAGCGGGAGGAACCGGGGAGCTGTTTTTT. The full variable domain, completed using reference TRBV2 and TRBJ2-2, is EPEVTQTPSHQVTQMGQEVILRCVPISNHLYFYWYRQILGQKVEFLVSFYNNEISEKSEIFDDQFSVERPDGSNFTLKIRSTKLEDSAMYFCASSHPRARLAGGTGELFFGEGSRLTVL.

DNA of the CDR3: TGTGCCAATCCGGGACAGGGAAACACCGGGGAGCTGTTTTTT. It specifies CANPGQGNTGELFF. V is TRBV12-3 or TRBV12-4 and J is TRBJ2-2, with TRBD1 matching 9 bases. V trimming: 10 bases; J trimming: 2 bases; junction bases outside the gene matches: 5. This CDR3 has 14 residues.

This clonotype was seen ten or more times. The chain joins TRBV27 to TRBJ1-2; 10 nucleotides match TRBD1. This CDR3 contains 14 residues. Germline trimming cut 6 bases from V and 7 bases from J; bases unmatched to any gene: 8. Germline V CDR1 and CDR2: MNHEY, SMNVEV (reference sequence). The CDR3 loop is CASSKGQGLAGYTF. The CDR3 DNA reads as TGTGCCAGCAGCAAGGGACAGGGGTTGGCTGGCTACACCTTC.

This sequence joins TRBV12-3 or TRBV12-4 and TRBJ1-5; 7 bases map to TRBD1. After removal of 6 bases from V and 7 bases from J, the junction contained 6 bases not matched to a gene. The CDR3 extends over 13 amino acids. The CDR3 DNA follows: TGTGCCAGCAGCCGGGACAGTGGACAGCCCCAGCATTTT. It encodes CASSRDSGQPQHF.

Here the CDR3 reads CASNRVAGANEQFF. Here the CDR3 DNA reads TGCGCCAGCAACCGAGTAGCGGGAGCCAATGAGCAGTTCTTC. The rearrangement links TRBV4-3 to TRBJ2-1, with 9 bases aligning to TRBD2. V was clipped by 7 bases and J by 6 bases; unmatched bases: 7. Germline lookup yields CDR1 LGHNA and CDR2 YSLEER. CDR3 length equals 14 residues.

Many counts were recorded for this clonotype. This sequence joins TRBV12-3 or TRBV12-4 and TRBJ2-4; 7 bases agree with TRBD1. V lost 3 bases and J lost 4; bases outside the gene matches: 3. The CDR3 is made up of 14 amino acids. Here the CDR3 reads CASSFRTGKNIQYF. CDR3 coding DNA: TGTGCCAGCAGTTTCAGGACAGGAAAAAACATTCAGTACTTC.

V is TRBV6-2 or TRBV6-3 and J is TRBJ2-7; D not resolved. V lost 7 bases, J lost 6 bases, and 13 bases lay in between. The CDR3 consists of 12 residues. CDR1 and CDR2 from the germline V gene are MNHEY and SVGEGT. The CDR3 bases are TGTGCCAGCACCCGGGTGATCGGCGAGCAGTACTTC. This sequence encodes CASTRVIGEQYF.